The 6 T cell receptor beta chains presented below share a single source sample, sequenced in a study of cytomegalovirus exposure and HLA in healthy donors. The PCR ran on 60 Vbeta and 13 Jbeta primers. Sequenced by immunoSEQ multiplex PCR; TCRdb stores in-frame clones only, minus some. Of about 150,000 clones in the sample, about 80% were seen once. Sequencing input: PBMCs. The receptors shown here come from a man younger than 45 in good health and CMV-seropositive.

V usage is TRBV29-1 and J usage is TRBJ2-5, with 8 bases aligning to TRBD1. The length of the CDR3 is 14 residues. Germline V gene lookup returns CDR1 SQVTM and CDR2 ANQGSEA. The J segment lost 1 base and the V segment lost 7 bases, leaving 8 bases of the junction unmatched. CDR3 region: CSGTGTGVQETQYF. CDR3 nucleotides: TGCAGCGGGACGGGGACAGGAGTCCAAGAGACCCAGTACTTC.

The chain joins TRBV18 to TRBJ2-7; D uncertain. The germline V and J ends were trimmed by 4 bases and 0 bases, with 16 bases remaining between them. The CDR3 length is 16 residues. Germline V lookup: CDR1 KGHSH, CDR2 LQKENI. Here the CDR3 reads CASSLWPTRSSYEQYF. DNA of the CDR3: TGTGCCAGCTCACTCTGGCCGACGCGGAGCTCCTACGAGCAGTACTTC.

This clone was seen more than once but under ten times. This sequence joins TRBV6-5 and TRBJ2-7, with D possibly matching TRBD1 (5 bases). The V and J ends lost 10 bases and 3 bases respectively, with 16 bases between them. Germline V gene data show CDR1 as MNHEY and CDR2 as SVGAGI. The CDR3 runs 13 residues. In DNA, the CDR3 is TGTGCCAACTACATCGACAGAGACTACGAGCAGTACTTC. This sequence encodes CANYIDRDYEQYF.

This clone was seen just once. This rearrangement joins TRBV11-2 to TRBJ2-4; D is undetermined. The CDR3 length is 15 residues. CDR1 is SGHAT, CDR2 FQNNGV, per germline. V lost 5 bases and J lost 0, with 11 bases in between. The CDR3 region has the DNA TGTGCCAGCAGCCTCCTCGGGTTAGCCAAAAACATTCAGTACTTC. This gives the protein CASSLLGLAKNIQYF.

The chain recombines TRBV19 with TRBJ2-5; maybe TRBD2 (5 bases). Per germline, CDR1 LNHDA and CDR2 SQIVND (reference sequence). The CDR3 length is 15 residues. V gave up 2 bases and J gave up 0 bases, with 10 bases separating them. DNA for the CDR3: TGTGCCAGTAGTATACTCGCGGGCAACCAAGAGACCCAGTACTTC. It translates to CASSILAGNQETQYF. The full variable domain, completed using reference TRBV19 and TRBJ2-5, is DGGITQSPKYLFRKEGQNVTLSCEQNLNHDAMYWYRQDPGQGLRLIYYSQIVNDFQKGDIAEGYSVSREKKESFPLTVTSAQKNPTAFYLCASSILAGNQETQYFGPGTRLLVL.

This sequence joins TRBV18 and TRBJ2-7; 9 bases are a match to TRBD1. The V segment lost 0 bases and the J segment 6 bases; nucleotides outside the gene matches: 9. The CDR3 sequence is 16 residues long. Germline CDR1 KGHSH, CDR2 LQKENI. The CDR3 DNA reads TGTGCCAGCTCACCACCGGTCAGGACAGGGGTGGGCGAGCAGTACTTC. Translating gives CASSPPVRTGVGEQYF.